This T cell receptor beta chain is drawn from a study of T cell responses to AZD1222 COVID-19 vaccine. Notes on the study in general: Variant regions that are unmutated are reportedly the target of nearly half of spike-specific TCRs. Among those given AZD1222, only five or six were seropositive at baseline.

Sequenced by immunoSEQ multiplex PCR; TCRdb stores in-frame clones only, minus some. The sample has 130,000 to 150,000 clones; around 83% are singletons. This CDR3 contains 14 residues. Germline-derived CDR1 and CDR2 are SGHRS and YFSETQ. V lost 5 bases to trimming and J lost 0 bases, with 12 bases between them. Comments on this clone: Its antigen remains unidentified.

The clonotype comes from an adult in good health. The V and J genes are TRBV5-1 and TRBJ2-7; D gene uncertain. Sequencing was performed on peripheral blood, taken on day 0 of MenACWY control vaccination. The CDR3 DNA sequence: TGCGCCAGCAGGATGGAAGACCTCTCCTACGAGCAGTACTTC. Its translation: CASRMEDLSYEQYF.